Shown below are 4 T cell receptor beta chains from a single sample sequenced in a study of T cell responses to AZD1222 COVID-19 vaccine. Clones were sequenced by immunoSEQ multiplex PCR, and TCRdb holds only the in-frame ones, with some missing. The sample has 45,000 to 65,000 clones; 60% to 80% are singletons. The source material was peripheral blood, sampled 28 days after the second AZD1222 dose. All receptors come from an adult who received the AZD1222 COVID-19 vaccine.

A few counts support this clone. CDR3 in DNA: TGCGCCACCTCGGACAGGGCTGAATCACCCCTCCACTTT. This translates into CATSDRAESPLHF. This chain joins TRBV10-1 and TRBJ1-6, with TRBD1 matching 8 bases. The CDR3 sequence is 13 residues long. The V gene's germline CDR1 is WNHNN and CDR2 SYGVQD (reference sequence). V lost 10 bases to trimming and J lost 10 bases; unmatched junction nucleotides: 9.

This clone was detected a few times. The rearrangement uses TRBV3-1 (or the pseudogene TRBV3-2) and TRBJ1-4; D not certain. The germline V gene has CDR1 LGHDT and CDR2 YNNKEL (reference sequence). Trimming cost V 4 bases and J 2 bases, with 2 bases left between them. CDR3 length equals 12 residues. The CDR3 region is CASSPTNEKLFF. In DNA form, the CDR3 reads TGTGCCAGCAGCCCCACTAATGAAAAACTGTTTTTT.

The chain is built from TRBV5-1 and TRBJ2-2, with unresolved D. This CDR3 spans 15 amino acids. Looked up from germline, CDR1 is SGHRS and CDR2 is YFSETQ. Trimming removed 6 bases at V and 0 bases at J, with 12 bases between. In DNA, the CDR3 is TGCGCCAGCAATGAAGGGAATTCGAACACCGGGGAGCTGTTTTTT. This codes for CASNEGNSNTGELFF. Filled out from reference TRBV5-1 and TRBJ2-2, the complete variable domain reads KAGVTQTPRYLIKTRGQQVTLSCSPISGHRSVSWYQQTPGQGLQFLFEYFSETQRNKGNFPGRFSGRQFSNSRSEMNVSTLELGDSALYLCASNEGNSNTGELFFGEGSRLTVL.

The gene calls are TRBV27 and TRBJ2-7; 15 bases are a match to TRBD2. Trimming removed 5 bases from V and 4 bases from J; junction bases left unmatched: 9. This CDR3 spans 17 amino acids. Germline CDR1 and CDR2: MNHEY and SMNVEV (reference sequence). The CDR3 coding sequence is TGTGCCAGCAGTCCTCGGACTAGCGGGAGGGCCGTATACGAGCAGTACTTC. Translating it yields CASSPRTSGRAVYEQYF.